This T cell receptor (beta chain) was retrieved from a study of regulatory T cells in long-lasting Graves disease. Time point specified: newly diagnosed GD, antithyroid drugs for less than 3 months. The TCR library used RNA extracted from PBMCs. Each patient gave 7 to 10 milliliters of EDTA-anticoagulated peripheral blood. CDR3 length: 12 residues. Germline CDR1 MNHEY, CDR2 SVGEGT. Trimming cost V 0 bases and J 5 bases, with 4 bases left between them. Library construction for TCR beta used iRepertoire HTBI primers and Arm-PCR of CDR3 regions. A single record per CDR3 protein comes from TCRdb applying MiXCR to the multiplex PCR reads. The sample gives about 620,000 distinct CDR3 sequences, approximately 15% of which show up once; around a sixth is in the top ten. Ten or more counts support this clonotype. A further study also used this sample, focusing on T cells in Graves' hyperthyroidism and ophthalmopathy. From that report: Clinical symptoms, serum thyroxine, TRAb, thyroid ultrasound and orbital computed tomography established diagnosis.

The V gene is TRBV6-2 or TRBV6-3, the J gene TRBJ2-5, with unresolved D. The source was peripheral blood mononuclear cells (PBMCs), collected at new diagnosis, from a patient treated with antithyroid drugs. This receptor was obtained from a woman between 25 and 40 years old with Graves disease. CDR3 in amino acids: CASSYSHETQYF. The DNA of the CDR3 is TGTGCCAGCAGTTACTCCCATGAGACCCAGTACTTC.